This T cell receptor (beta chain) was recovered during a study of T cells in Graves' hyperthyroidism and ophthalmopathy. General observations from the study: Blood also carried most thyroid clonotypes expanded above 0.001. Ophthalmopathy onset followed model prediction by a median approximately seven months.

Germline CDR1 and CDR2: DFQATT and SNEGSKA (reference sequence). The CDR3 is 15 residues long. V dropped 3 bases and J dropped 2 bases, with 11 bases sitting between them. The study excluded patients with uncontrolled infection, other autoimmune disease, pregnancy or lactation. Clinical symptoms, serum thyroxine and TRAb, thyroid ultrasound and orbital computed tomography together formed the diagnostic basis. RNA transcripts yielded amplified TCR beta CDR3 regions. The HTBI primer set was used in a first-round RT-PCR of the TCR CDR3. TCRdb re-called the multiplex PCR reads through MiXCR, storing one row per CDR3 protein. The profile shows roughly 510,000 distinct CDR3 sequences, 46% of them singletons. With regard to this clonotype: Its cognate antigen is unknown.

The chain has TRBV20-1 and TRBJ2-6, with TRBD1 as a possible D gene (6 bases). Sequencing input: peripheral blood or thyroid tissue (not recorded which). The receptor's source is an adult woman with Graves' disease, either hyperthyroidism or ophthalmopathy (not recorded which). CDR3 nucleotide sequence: TGCAGTGCTAGTCCAGGGGCTACTGGGGCCAACGTCCTGACTTTC. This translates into CSASPGATGANVLTF.